This T cell receptor beta chain was sequenced in a study of tumor-infiltrating lymphocytes in primary liver carcinoma. Co-extracting RNA and DNA was done with 20-30 mg of unsorted bulk tissue as input. The patients presented with primary liver carcinoma, which was managed through surgical resection. Starting from 500 ng of total RNA, TCR beta cDNA was produced with a primer in the constant region. Each TCR beta library was derived from three nested multiplex PCR rounds that employed slightly modified ARM-PCR. PCR rounds one and two used TRBV1-TRBV30 forward primers with a C-beta reverse primer for approximately 11 cycles each. Using its own MiXCR run on the multiplex PCR reads, TCRdb lists one record per CDR3 protein. The table has fewer than 110,000 distinct CDR3 sequences, around 66% seen once; the top ten hold approximately 12%. This clonotype was counted many times. What it binds is unknown. The CDR3 spans 12 residues. Trimming took off 3 bases at V and 6 bases at J, with 8 bases between the two ends.

Study-wide findings and caveats: Present in all five tumor regions were only about 7.5-25% of the top clones.

The specimen was liver tumor tissue from sampling region 2. Specified subset: tumor region T2, inferior pole. The chain recombines TRBV12-3 or TRBV12-4 with TRBJ1-2; D is unresolved. This receptor was taken from an older woman with primary liver carcinoma and hepatitis B virus infection. This CDR3 reads CASSFPGDGYTF. CDR3 nucleotides: TGTGCCAGCAGTTTCCCCGGGGATGGCTACACCTTC.